This T cell receptor beta chain was sequenced during a study of blood T cell repertoires in COVID-19. The wider study: There were acute and convalescent COVID-19 samples, and they came from the United States, Italy and Spain. PBMCs, B-cell-depleted T cells, or T cells provided the cDNA or gDNA that made up the material.

The authors' processing: Researchers report that nucleated cell counts were estimated from reference gene primer amplification. Libraries were prepared by immunoSEQ multiplex PCR; TCRdb keeps only in-frame clonotypes and omits some of them. The V and J calls and clone size come from that table; D and trimming were worked out from the DNA. The sample has about 200,000 clones; roughly 78% are singletons. This clone was seen only once. The germline CDR1 and CDR2 sequences are KGHSH and LQKENI. Trimming removed 2 bases from V and 8 bases from J; junction bases left unmatched: 4. The CDR3 runs 15 residues.

The sequence came from a woman older than 75 with active or convalescent COVID-19. The rearrangement uses TRBV18 and TRBJ2-1; 12 bases are a match to TRBD2. Sample: peripheral blood. DNA for the CDR3: TGTGCCAGCTCACCAGGGACTAGCGGGTACCATGAGCAGTTCTTC. Its protein product is CASSPGTSGYHEQFF.